In its sample, the clone carrying this TCR beta chain was seen many times. Time point specified: newly diagnosed GD, antithyroid drugs for less than 3 months. From PBMCs, RNA was extracted and then used to make the TCR library. This record comes from a study of regulatory T cells in long-lasting Graves disease. Researchers made TCR beta libraries by using iRepertoire HTBI primers and running Arm-PCR on CDR3 regions. TCRdb passed the multiplex PCR reads through MiXCR, listing each CDR3 protein once. The data show some 410,000 distinct CDR3 sequences, over 15% seen once. The V and J ends lost 8 bases and 2 bases, in that order; junction bases with no gene match: 5. Germline V lookup: CDR1 MNHEY, CDR2 SMNVEV (reference sequence). There are 14 residues in the CDR3. This sample also appeared in a second study, on T cells in Graves' hyperthyroidism and ophthalmopathy. That paper states: HTBI primers were employed in a first-round RT-PCR of the TCR CDR3.

Sequencing was performed on peripheral blood mononuclear cells (PBMCs), taken at new diagnosis, from a patient treated with antithyroid drugs. This chain links TRBV27 with TRBJ2-3, with 9 bases fitting TRBD2. The sequence was obtained from a woman in her 30s with Graves disease. In nucleotides, the CDR3 is TGTGCCAGCGCTCTAGCGGGGCACACAGATACGCAGTATTTT. It is translated as CASALAGHTDTQYF.